The 25 T cell receptor beta chains in this list originate from one sample, sequenced in a study of radiotherapy plus CTLA-4 blockade in lung cancer. TCRdb keeps only in-frame clones here, not all; method: immunoSEQ multiplex PCR. The repertoire holds tens of thousands of clones, with 70% to 80% as singletons. The input for sequencing was peripheral blood, taken from a patient treated with radiotherapy plus ipilimumab. Receptors were obtained from a human donor with non-small cell lung cancer who had a complete response to radiotherapy plus ipilimumab.

This clone has a single count. The J gene is TRBJ1-2, the V gene TRBV16; the D is unclear. The CDR3 is 14 amino acids. Trimming removed 0 bases at V and 3 bases at J, with 8 bases between. CDR1 KGHSY and CDR2 FQNENV come from the germline V gene. CDR3 sequence (DNA): TGTGCCAGCAGCCAATCTCGGCGGGACTATGGCTACACCTTC. This encodes CASSQSRRDYGYTF.

J is TRBJ1-3 and V is TRBV30; D may be TRBD1 (5 bases). Between the trimmed V and J ends, which lost 2 bases and 7 bases, there was a span of 18 bases. CDR1 is GTSNPN and CDR2 is SVGIG in the germline V gene (reference sequence). CDR3 length: 15 amino acids. The DNA for the CDR3 is TGTGCCTGGAGTACCGGGGGGTATTACGCGAACACCATATATTTT. It is translated as CAWSTGGYYANTIYF.

V usage is TRBV25-1 and J usage is TRBJ2-7; the match to TRBD1 covers 8 bases. V was clipped by 4 bases and J by 5 bases; unmatched bases: 7. CDR3 size: 14 residues. Germline values: CDR1 MGHDK, CDR2 SYGVNS. CDR3 nucleotides: TGTGCCAGCAGTGCCTACGCAGGGGGCGACGAGCAGTACTTC. Translating it yields CASSAYAGGDEQYF.

The chain joins TRBV18 to TRBJ1-1, with D possibly matching TRBD1 (5 bases). The V end lost 5 bases, the J end lost 1 base, and 8 bases lay between the germline ends. Germline V CDR1 and CDR2: KGHSH, LQKENI. There are 13 residues in the CDR3. The CDR3 sequence: CASSTTGNTEAFF. The CDR3 region has the DNA TGTGCCAGCTCAACCACAGGGAACACTGAAGCTTTCTTT.

The chain is built from TRBV5-1 and TRBJ1-4, with 9 bases matching TRBD1. Germline CDR1 SGHRS, CDR2 YFSETQ. The CDR3 is made up of 17 amino acids. J lost 0 bases, V lost 4 bases, and 7 bases had no gene match. CDR3 loop: CASSPGQGDTTNEKLFF. The CDR3 coding sequence is TGCGCCAGCAGCCCGGGACAGGGCGATACAACTAATGAAAAACTGTTTTTT.

This clone appeared a single time. V and J are TRBV7-6 and TRBJ1-1; possible D gene TRBD1, 5 bases. This CDR3 region has 14 residues. Trimming shortened V by 1 base and J by 1 base, and 7 bases separated the two germline ends. Germline-derived CDR1 and CDR2 are SGHVS and FNYEAQ. In nucleotides, the CDR3 is TGTGCCAGCAGCTTAGGACAGACGAACACTGAAGCTTTCTTT. Translation gives CASSLGQTNTEAFF.

This chain connects TRBV1 to TRBJ2-7; the D call TRBD1 from the table was never checked on the DNA. TRBV1 is designated a pseudogene. The CDR3 totals 14 residues. In nucleotides, the CDR3 is TGCGCCCTGCACCAGACACAGGCGTCTTACGAGCAGTACGTC. The encoded protein is CALHQTQASYEQYV.

This clone turned up a few times. V usage is TRBV5-1 and J usage is TRBJ1-2; the match to TRBD1 covers 7 bases. With V trimmed by 0 bases and J by 8 bases, 7 bases remained unmatched. Germline CDR1 is SGHRS and CDR2 is YFSETQ. CDR3 length equals 14 residues. CDR3 amino acids: CASSLEVGGGGYTF. CDR3 DNA: TGCGCCAGCAGCTTGGAGGTAGGGGGCGGCGGCTACACCTTC.

The chain links TRBV19 to TRBJ1-5, with D perhaps TRBD1 (6 bases). The germline V gene has CDR1 LNHDA and CDR2 SQIVND (reference sequence). This CDR3 region has 14 residues. Trimming shortened V by 6 bases and J by 4 bases, and 13 bases separated the two germline ends. This CDR3 reads CASRMTGENQPQHF. In DNA, the CDR3 is TGTGCCAGTAGAATGACAGGAGAAAATCAGCCCCAGCATTTT.

The chain couples TRBV7-8 to TRBJ1-4; 7 positions match TRBD1. Trimming removed 0 bases from V and 4 bases from J; junction bases left unmatched: 11. CDR3 length equals 18 residues. CDR1 is SGHVS and CDR2 is FQNEAQ in the germline V gene. CDR3 DNA sequence: TGTGCCAGCAGCTTAGCGAGGACAGGAGGCACCATTAATGAAAAACTGTTTTTT. Amino acid sequence: CASSLARTGGTINEKLFF.

This clone was seen a few times. The chain is built from TRBV10-3 and TRBJ1-3, with no clear D. The CDR3 covers 17 residues. Germline V gene data show CDR1 as ENHRY and CDR2 as SYGVKD. V lost 5 bases and J lost 0, with 17 bases in between. The CDR3 DNA sequence: TGTGCCATCAGTCCTCGGCTCGAGAGGAACTCTGGAAACACCATATATTTT. Its protein is CAISPRLERNSGNTIYF.

V is TRBV5-8 and J is TRBJ1-2; 7 positions match TRBD1. V shed 4 bases and J 4 bases; nucleotides not matched to a gene: 10. Per the germline V gene, CDR1 is SGHTS and CDR2 is YDEGEE. The CDR3 has 15 residues. CDR3 sequence reads: CASSLGTVYGYGYTF. Written as DNA, the CDR3 is TGTGCCAGCAGCCTTGGGACAGTATACGGCTATGGCTACACCTTC.

The chain joins TRBV5-1 to TRBJ1-5; unclear D gene. With 0 bases removed from V and 2 bases from J, the gap between germline ends came to 6 bases. Germline CDR1 and CDR2: SGHRS and YFSETQ. This CDR3 is built from 14 residues. CDR3 protein: CASSLAPGNQPQHF. CDR3 coding DNA: TGCGCCAGCAGCTTGGCCCCCGGCAATCAGCCCCAGCATTTT.

The rearrangement joins TRBV30 to TRBJ1-5; D possibly corresponds to TRBD1 (5 bases). The CDR3 spans 14 residues. The V end lost 4 bases, the J end lost 4 bases, and 14 bases lay between the germline ends. Germline V CDR1 and CDR2: GTSNPN, SVGIG (reference sequence). DNA for the CDR3: TGTGCCTGGAAAGCGCAGGGTAGTAATCAGCCCCAGCATTTT. Its protein is CAWKAQGSNQPQHF.

The genes are TRBV6-5 and TRBJ2-7; D possibly corresponds to TRBD2 (6 bases). CDR3 length equals 11 residues. From germline, CDR1 is MNHEY and CDR2 SVGAGI. Between the trimmed V and J ends, which lost 9 bases and 9 bases, there was a span of 15 bases. Here the CDR3 DNA reads TGTGCCAGTCCATCCCGGGGGAGGCAGTACTTC. Its translation is CASPSRGRQYF.

V usage is TRBV7-9 and J usage is TRBJ2-2; perhaps TRBD2 as D (7 bases). V was trimmed by 4 bases and J by 2 bases, leaving 14 bases between them. CDR1 and CDR2 (germline): SEHNR, FQNEAQ (reference sequence). The CDR3 loop spans 16 amino acids. CDR3 sequence (DNA): TGTGCCAGCAGCTCCCCGTCGGGGGGCAACACCGGGGAGCTGTTTTTT. This gives the protein CASSSPSGGNTGELFF. Drawing the rest from reference TRBV7-9 and TRBJ2-2, the complete variable domain is DTGVSQNPRHKITKRGQNVTFRCDPISEHNRLYWYRQTLGQGPEFLTYFQNEAQLEKSRLLSDRFSAERPKGSFSTLEIQRTEQGDSAMYLCASSSPSGGNTGELFFGEGSRLTVL.

The CDR3 DNA follows: TGTGCCAGCAGACCGGTCTTCTCTGGGGCCAACGTCCTGACTTTC. This sequence encodes CASRPVFSGANVLTF. This chain links TRBV2 with TRBJ2-6, with unresolved D. The V and J ends lost 6 bases and 0 bases respectively, with 9 bases between them. The CDR3 length is 15 residues. Germline V gene data show CDR1 as SNHLY and CDR2 as FYNNEI. The full variable domain, in which reference TRBV2 and TRBJ2-6 provide the parts outside the CDR3, is EPEVTQTPSHQVTQMGQEVILRCVPISNHLYFYWYRQILGQKVEFLVSFYNNEISEKSEIFDDQFSVERPDGSNFTLKIRSTKLEDSAMYFCASRPVFSGANVLTFGAGSRLTVL.

The gene calls are TRBV7-8 and TRBJ1-5, with unresolved D. The CDR3 contains 14 residues. The V end lost 1 base, the J end lost 0 bases, and 4 bases lay between the germline ends. Germline V gene data show CDR1 as SGHVS and CDR2 as FQNEAQ. CDR3 region: CASSLGHSNQPQHF. The CDR3 bases are TGTGCCAGCAGCTTAGGGCATAGCAATCAGCCCCAGCATTTT.

This clone was observed a handful of times. DNA for the CDR3: TGTGCCACCCCGGATGGCTACACCTTC. It is translated as CATPDGYTF. The chain is built from TRBV19 and TRBJ1-2; D unresolved. Between the trimmed V and J ends, which lost 10 bases and 6 bases, there was a span of 6 bases. The CDR3 totals 9 residues. Germline loops: CDR1 LNHDA, CDR2 SQIVND (reference sequence).

The gene calls are TRBV6-5 and TRBJ2-5; D unclear. This CDR3 region has 14 residues. The germline gives CDR1 MNHEY, CDR2 SVGAGI. Trimming stripped 6 bases from V and 7 bases from J, with 18 bases between. The chain's CDR3 is CASRIPGRLGTQYF. The DNA of the CDR3 is TGTGCCAGCAGGATCCCCGGCCGCCTAGGGACCCAGTACTTC.

The chain links TRBV2 to TRBJ1-5, with unresolved D. The CDR3 totals 14 residues. Germline CDR1 and CDR2: SNHLY and FYNNEI. The V and J ends lost 4 bases and 4 bases respectively, with 11 bases between them. In DNA, the CDR3 is TGTGCCAGCAGTGGTGTCGAGGGAAATCAGCCCCAGCATTTT. Translated: CASSGVEGNQPQHF.

The chain joins TRBV19 to TRBJ1-1; D is perhaps TRBD1 (5 bases). The germline V gene has CDR1 LNHDA and CDR2 SQIVND (reference sequence). Trimming shortened V by 5 bases and J by 2 bases, and 18 bases separated the two germline ends. The CDR3 contains 16 residues. The CDR3 nucleotides read TGTGCCAGTAGTGGCCGAGGGGCGGGGATAAACACTGAAGCTTTCTTT. Translated, it gives CASSGRGAGINTEAFF.

The V gene is TRBV5-6, the J gene TRBJ1-2; D is uncertain. CDR3 length: 15 amino acids. V was shortened by 0 bases and J by 0 bases, with 9 bases between the two germline ends. CDR1 and CDR2 from the germline V gene are SGHDT and YYEEEE. CDR3 residues: CASSLGVLTNYGYTF. The CDR3 bases are TGTGCCAGCAGCTTGGGAGTGCTTACTAACTATGGCTACACCTTC.

The chain employs TRBV30 and TRBJ1-2; TRBD1 matches at 7 bases. This CDR3 is built from 15 residues. The ends lost 0 bases at V and 1 base at J; junction bases unmatched: 5. The V gene's germline CDR1 is GTSNPN and CDR2 SVGIG (reference sequence). CDR3 residues: CAWSVKTGSNYGYTF. The CDR3 region has the DNA TGTGCCTGGAGTGTAAAGACAGGGAGTAACTATGGCTACACCTTC.

V is TRBV7-9 and J is TRBJ2-5, with TRBD2 as a possible D gene (6 bases). V shed 4 bases and J shed 2 bases, with 14 bases lying between them. This CDR3 contains 15 residues. CDR1 and CDR2 (germline): SEHNR, FQNEAQ (reference sequence). CDR3 loop: CASSSSGTPQETQYF. CDR3 sequence (DNA): TGTGCCAGCAGCTCTAGTGGGACTCCTCAAGAGACCCAGTACTTC.